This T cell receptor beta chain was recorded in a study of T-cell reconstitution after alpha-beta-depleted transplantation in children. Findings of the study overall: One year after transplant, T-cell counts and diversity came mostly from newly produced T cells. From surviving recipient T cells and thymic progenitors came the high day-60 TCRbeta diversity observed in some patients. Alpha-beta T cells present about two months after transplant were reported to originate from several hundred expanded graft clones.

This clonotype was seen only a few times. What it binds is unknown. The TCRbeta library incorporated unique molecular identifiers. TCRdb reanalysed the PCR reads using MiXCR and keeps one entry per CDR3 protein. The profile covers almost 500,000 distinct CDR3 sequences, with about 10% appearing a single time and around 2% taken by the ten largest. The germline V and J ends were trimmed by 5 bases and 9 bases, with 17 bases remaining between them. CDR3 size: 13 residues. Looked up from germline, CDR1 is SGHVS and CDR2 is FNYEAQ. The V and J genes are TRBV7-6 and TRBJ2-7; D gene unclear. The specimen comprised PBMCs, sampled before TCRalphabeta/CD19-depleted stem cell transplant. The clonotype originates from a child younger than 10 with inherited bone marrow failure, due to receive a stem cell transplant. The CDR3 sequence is CASSLSPLRVQYF. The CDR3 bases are TGTGCCAGCAGCCTTAGCCCTCTTCGCGTGCAGTACTTC.